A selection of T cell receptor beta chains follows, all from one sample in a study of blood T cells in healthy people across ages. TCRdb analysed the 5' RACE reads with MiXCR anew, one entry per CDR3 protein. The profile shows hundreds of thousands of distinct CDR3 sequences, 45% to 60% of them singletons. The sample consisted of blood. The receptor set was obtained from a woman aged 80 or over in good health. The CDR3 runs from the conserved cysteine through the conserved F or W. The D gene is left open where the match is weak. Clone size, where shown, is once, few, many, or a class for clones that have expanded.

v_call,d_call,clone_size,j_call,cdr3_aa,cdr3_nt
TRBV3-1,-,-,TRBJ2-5,CASSQDKTETQYF,TGTGCCAGCAGCCAAGATAAGACGGAGACCCAGTACTTC
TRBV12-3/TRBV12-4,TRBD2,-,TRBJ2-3,CASSELAGVQDTQYF,TGTGCCAGCAGCGAACTAGCGGGAGTGCAAGATACGCAGTATTTT
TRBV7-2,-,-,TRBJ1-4,CASSLGRRGEKLFF,TGTGCCAGCAGCTTAGGACGGAGGGGAGAAAAACTGTTTTTT
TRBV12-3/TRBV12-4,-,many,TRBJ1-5,CASSRLMNQPQHF,TGTGCCAGCAGCCGCCTCATGAATCAGCCCCAGCATTTT
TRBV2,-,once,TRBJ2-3,CASCRTRSTDTQYF,TGTGCCAGCTGTCGAACTAGGAGCACAGATACGCAGTATTTT
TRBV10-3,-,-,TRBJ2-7,CAISESRQDEQYF,TGTGCCATCAGTGAGTCGCGACAGGACGAGCAGTACTTC
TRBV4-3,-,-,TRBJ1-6,CASSHAGSQGINSPLHF,TGCGCCAGCAGCCACGCCGGAAGCCAGGGAATAAATTCACCCCTCCACTTT
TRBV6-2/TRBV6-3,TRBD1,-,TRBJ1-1,CASSYSDRVVTEAFF,TGTGCCAGCAGTTACTCGGACAGGGTGGTGACTGAAGCTTTCTTT
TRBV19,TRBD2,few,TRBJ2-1,CASSIEGTSGISYNEQFF,TGTGCCAGTAGTATAGAGGGCACTAGCGGGATTAGCTACAATGAGCAGTTCTTC
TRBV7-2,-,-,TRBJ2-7,CASSVAQSAYEQYF,TGTGCCAGCAGCGTAGCCCAATCGGCCTACGAGCAGTACTTC
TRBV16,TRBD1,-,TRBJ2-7,CASSPDRGIGEQYF,TGTGCCAGTTCTCCGGACAGGGGAATCGGCGAGCAGTACTTC
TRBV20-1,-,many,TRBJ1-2,CSAVPGPGYGYTF,TGCAGTGCAGTCCCGGGACCGGGCTATGGCTACACCTTC
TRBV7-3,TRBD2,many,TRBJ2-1,CASSPRPAGGTYNEQFF,TGTGCCAGCAGCCCCCGGCCAGCGGGGGGAACCTACAATGAGCAGTTCTTC
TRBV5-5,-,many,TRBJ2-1,CASSVRESYNEQFF,TGTGCCAGCAGCGTCAGGGAGTCCTACAATGAGCAGTTCTTC
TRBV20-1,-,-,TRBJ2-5,CSAIGFETQYF,TGCAGTGCTATAGGGTTCGAGACCCAGTACTTC
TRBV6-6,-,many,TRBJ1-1,CASSYSPGTEAFF,TGTGCCAGCAGTTACTCCCCAGGAACTGAAGCTTTCTTT
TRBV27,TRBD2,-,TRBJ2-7,CASSLSGEGEQYF,TGTGCCAGCAGTTTATCTGGGGAGGGCGAGCAGTACTTC
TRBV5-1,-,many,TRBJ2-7,CASSLRPYYEQYF,TGCGCCAGCAGCTTGAGACCTTATTACGAGCAGTACTTC
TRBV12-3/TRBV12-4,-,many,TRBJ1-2,CASSQQGLYGYTF,TGTGCCAGCAGTCAGCAGGGCCTCTATGGCTACACCTTC
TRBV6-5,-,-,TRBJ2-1,CASSYGVSRSHSEQFF,TGTGCCAGCAGTTACGGTGTCAGCCGGTCTCATAGTGAGCAGTTCTTC
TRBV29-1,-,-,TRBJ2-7,CSVAPHGDSYEQYF,TGCAGCGTTGCCCCCCACGGGGACTCCTACGAGCAGTACTTC
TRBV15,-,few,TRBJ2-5,CATSRDVGAQETQYF,TGTGCCACCAGCAGAGACGTAGGGGCCCAAGAGACCCAGTACTTC
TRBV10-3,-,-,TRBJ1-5,CAIRDRNQPQHF,TGTGCCATCAGGGACAGAAATCAGCCCCAGCATTTT
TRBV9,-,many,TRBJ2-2,CASSAFNTGELFF,TGTGCCAGCAGCGCGTTTAACACCGGGGAGCTGTTTTTT
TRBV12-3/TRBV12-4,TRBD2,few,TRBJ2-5,CASSPLSGRGETQYF,TGTGCCAGCAGTCCCCTTAGCGGGAGAGGAGAGACCCAGTACTTC
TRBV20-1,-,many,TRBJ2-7,CSARVDRSYEQYF,TGCAGTGCTAGAGTTGACCGCTCCTACGAGCAGTACTTC
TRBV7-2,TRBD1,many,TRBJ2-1,CASSPRTGQVNYNEQFF,TGTGCCAGCAGCCCACGGACCGGACAGGTGAACTACAATGAGCAGTTCTTC
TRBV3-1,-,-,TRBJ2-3,CASSGSGTDTQYF,TGTGCCAGCAGCGGGAGTGGCACAGATACGCAGTATTTT
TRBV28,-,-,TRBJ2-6,CASSFGLSGANVLTF,TGTGCCAGCAGTTTTGGCCTCTCTGGGGCCAACGTCCTGACTTTC
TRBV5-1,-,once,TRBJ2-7,CASSLNLNTGGRNEQYF,TGCGCCAGCAGCTTGAACTTGAATACTGGGGGACGGAACGAGCAGTACTTC
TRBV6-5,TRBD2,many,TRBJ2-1,CASSIQLASNEQFF,TGTGCCAGCAGTATCCAACTAGCGTCCAATGAGCAGTTCTTC
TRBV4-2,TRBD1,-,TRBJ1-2,CASSQGLGQGQVQYGYTF,TGTGCCAGCAGCCAAGGCTTAGGTCAAGGACAGGTCCAATATGGCTACACCTTC
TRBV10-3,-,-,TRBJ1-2,CAISDNGNYGYTF,TGTGCCATCAGTGACAACGGAAACTATGGCTACACCTTC
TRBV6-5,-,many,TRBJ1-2,CASSTDINYGYTF,TGTGCCAGCAGTACCGACATTAACTATGGCTACACCTTC
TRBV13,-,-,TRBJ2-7,CASNLEPYEQYF,TGTGCCAGCAACTTAGAACCCTACGAGCAGTACTTC
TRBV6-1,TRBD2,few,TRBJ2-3,CASSRVFTSGTDTQYF,TGTGCCAGCAGTCGGGTTTTTACTAGCGGCACAGATACGCAGTATTTT
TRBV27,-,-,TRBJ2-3,CASSLLASGTDTQYF,TGTGCCAGCAGTCTCCTGGCTAGCGGCACAGATACGCAGTATTTT
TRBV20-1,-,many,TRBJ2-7,CSARQGGLPYEQYF,TGCAGTGCTAGACAGGGGGGCCTACCTTACGAGCAGTACTTC
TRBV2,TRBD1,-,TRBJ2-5,CASTWTGPARYF,TGTGCCAGCACATGGACAGGACCAGCTAGGTACTTC
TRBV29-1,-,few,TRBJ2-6,CSVGKTGANVLTF,TGCAGCGTTGGAAAGACTGGGGCCAACGTCCTGACTTTC
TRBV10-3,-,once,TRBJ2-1,CATSEGERGEQFF,TGTGCCACCTCTGAGGGAGAACGGGGTGAGCAGTTCTTC
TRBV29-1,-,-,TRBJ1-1,CSVEGRLGVEAFF,TGCAGCGTTGAGGGGCGACTAGGGGTTGAAGCTTTCTTT
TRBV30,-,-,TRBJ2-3,CAWSVKTSTDTQYF,TGTGCCTGGAGTGTAAAAACTAGCACAGATACGCAGTATTTT
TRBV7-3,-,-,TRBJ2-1,CASSLNGGGHNEQFF,TGTGCCAGCAGCTTAAATGGGGGGGGGCACAATGAGCAGTTCTTC
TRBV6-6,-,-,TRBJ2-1,CASTHGTLRYNEQFF,TGTGCCAGCACCCACGGGACTCTAAGGTACAATGAGCAGTTCTTC
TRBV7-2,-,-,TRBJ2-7,CASSLAVWGAYEQYF,TGTGCCAGCAGCTTAGCGGTTTGGGGGGCCTACGAGCAGTACTTC
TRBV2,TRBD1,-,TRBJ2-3,CASSRVTGDMQYF,TGTGCCAGCAGTAGAGTGACAGGGGATATGCAGTATTTT
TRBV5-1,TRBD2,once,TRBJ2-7,CASSPQASGRSNEQYF,TGCGCCAGCAGCCCTCAAGCGAGCGGGAGATCGAACGAGCAGTACTTC
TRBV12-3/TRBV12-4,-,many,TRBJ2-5,CASSLQGGMKETQYF,TGTGCCAGCAGTTTACAGGGCGGTATGAAAGAGACCCAGTACTTC
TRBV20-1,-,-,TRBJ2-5,CSARGSGEETQYF,TGCAGTGCTAGGGGGTCAGGGGAAGAGACCCAGTACTTC
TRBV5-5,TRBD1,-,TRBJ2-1,CASSPGGQGWDEQFF,TGTGCCAGCAGCCCGGGGGGACAGGGGTGGGATGAGCAGTTCTTC
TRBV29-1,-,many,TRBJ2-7,CSVEIEGHGRYEQYF,TGCAGCGTTGAAATCGAGGGGCACGGACGTTACGAGCAGTACTTC
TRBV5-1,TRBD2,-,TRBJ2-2,CASSLGPREANTGELFF,TGCGCCAGCAGCTTGGGGCCGCGGGAGGCAAACACCGGGGAGCTGTTTTTT